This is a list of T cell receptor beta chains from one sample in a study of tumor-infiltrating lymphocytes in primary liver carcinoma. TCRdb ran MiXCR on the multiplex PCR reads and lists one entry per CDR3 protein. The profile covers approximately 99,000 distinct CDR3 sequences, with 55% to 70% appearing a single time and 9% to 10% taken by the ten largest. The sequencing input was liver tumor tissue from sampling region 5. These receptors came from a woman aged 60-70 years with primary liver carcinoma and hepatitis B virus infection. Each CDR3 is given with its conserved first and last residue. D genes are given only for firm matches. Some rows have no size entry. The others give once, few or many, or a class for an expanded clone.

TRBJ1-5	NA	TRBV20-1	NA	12	TGCAGTGCTAGAGATGGGGTCCAGCCCCAGCATTTT	CSARDGVQPQHF
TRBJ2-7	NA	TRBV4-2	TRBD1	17	TGTGCCAGCAGCCGAGATCCCGTGGGACAGGGTGGTTACGAGCAGTATTTC	CASSRDPVGQGGYEQYF
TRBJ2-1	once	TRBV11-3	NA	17	TGTGCCAGCAGCTCCAGGGAGGCGCGGACCATGGGCATTGAGCAGTTCTTC	CASSSREARTMGIEQFF
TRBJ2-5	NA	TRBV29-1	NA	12	TGCAGCACGGGGACGGCTCAAGAGACACAGTACTTC	CSTGTAQETQYF
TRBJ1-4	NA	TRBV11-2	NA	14	TGTGCCATCAGCCCAGGACACGTCTATGAAAAACTGTTTTTT	CAISPGHVYEKLFF
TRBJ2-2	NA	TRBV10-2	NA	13	TGCGCCAACAGTGACCGTACCACCGGGAAGCTGTTTTTT	CANSDRTTGKLFF
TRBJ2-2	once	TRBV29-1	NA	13	TGCAGCGTTGATTCGGCTAACACCGGGGAGCTGATTTTT	CSVDSANTGELIF
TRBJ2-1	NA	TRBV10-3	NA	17	TGTGCCCTCAGGGGGGGTAGCGGGGCAAGCTCCTACAATGAGCAGTTCTTC	CALRGGSGASSYNEQFF
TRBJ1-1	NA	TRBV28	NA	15	TGTGCCAGCAGTTTCAGATCGGGGGTTCGGCCTGAATCTTTCTTT	CASSFRSGVRPESFF
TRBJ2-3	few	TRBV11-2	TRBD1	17	TGTGCCAGCAGCTTAGAGGTTCGGACAGGGGTCGCAGATACACAGTATTTT	CASSLEVRTGVADTQYF
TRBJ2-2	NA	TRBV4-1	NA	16	TGCGTCAGCAGCCAAGCCGGGACGGGGAACACCCGGGAGCTGTTTTTT	CVSSQAGTGNTRELFF
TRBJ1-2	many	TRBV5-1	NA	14	TGCGCCAGCAGCCTGAACAGGGAAATGAATGGCTACACCTTC	CASSLNREMNGYTF
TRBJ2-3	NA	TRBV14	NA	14	TGTGCCAGCAGCCAAGATGTCGGCAGTGATACGCAGTGTTTT	CASSQDVGSDTQCF
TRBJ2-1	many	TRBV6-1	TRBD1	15	TGTGCCAGCAGTGTGAGGGACAGGGGTGGCAATGAGCAGTTCTTC	CASSVRDRGGNEQFF
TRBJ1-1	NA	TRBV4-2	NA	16	TGTGCCAGCAGCCAAGAAGAAGGAAAGGGAAGTACTGAAGCTTCCTTT	CASSQEEGKGSTEASF
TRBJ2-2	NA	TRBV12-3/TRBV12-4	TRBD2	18	TGTGCCAGCAGGGCACCGGGACTAGCGCGAGACAACACCGGGGAGCTGTTTTTT	CASRAPGLARDNTGELFF
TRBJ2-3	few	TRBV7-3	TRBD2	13	TGTGCCAGCGGGACTAGCGCACTGGATACGCAGTATTTT	CASGTSALDTQYF
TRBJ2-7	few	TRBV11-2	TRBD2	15	TGTGCCAGCAGTCACTCGACAGAGCGGGGCCACGAGCAGTACTTC	CASSHSTERGHEQYF
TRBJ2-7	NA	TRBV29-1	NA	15	TGCGGCGTCGATAGTGGAGGGGCTAGCTCCTACGAGCAGTACTTC	CGVDSGGASSYEQYF
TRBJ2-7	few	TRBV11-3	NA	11	TGTGCCAGCAGGCAGGGTTACGAGCAGTACTTC	CASRQGYEQYF
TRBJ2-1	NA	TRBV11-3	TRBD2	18	TGTGCCAGCAGCTTAGGTCAAGGTGGGAGGGTCGGCTACAATGAGCAGTTTTTC	CASSLGQGGRVGYNEQFF
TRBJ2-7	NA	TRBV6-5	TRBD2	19	TGTGCCAGCAGTCACCCTATAGGACCCGGACTAGAGGGAGCCTACGAGCAGTACTTC	CASSHPIGPGLEGAYEQYF
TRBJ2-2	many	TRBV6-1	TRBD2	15	TGTGCCAGCAGTGAAGAAAGCGGGAGGCCCGGGGAGCTGTTTTTT	CASSEESGRPGELFF
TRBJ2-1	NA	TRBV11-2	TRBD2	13	TGTGCCAGCAGATGGACTAGCGGGACAGAGCAATTCTTC	CASRWTSGTEQFF
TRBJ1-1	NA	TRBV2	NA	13	TGTGCCAGCAGTGGACAGATGAACACTGAAGCTTTCTTT	CASSGQMNTEAFF
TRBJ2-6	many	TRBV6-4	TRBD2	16	TGTGCCAGCAGCGCCGGGACTAGCTCTGGGGCCAACGTCCTGACTTTC	CASSAGTSSGANVLTF
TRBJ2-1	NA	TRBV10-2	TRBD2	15	TGCGCCAGCAGACTTACTAGCGGGAGCGGCGATGAGCGGTTCTTC	CASRLTSGSGDERFF
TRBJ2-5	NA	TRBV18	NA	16	TGTGCCATCTCACCACACCGACTAGAGGGGAAGGAGACCCAGTACTTC	CAISPHRLEGKETQYF
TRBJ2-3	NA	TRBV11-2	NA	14	TGTGGCAGCAGCATGGGGCCTCCCACATATACGCAGTATTTT	CGSSMGPPTYTQYF
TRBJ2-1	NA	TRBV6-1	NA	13	TGTGACAGCAGTCAATTGAGGTGGAATAAGCAGTTCTTC	CDSSQLRWNKQFF
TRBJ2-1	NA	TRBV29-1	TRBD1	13	TGCAGTGTCGGACAGGGGTACGTGGGTGAGCAGTTCTTC	CSVGQGYVGEQFF
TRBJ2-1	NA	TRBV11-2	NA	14	TGTGCTAGCAGTCCGGACTCGAGATATAGGAAGCAGTTCTTC	CASSPDSRYRKQFF
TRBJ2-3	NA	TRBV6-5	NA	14	TGTGGCATCAGTCCCCGGGACCCTAGAGATACGCAGTATTTT	CGISPRDPRDTQYF
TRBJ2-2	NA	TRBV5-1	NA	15	TGCGCCAGCAGCCTGCGGAGTACGGACACCGGGGAGCTGTTTTTT	CASSLRSTDTGELFF
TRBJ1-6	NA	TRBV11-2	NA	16	TGTGCCATCAACTTAGATCCTCGGTTTCCTAATTCACTCCTCCACTTT	CAINLDPRFPNSLLHF
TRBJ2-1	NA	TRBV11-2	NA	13	TGTGCTAGCAGCTTAGGGCTAAACAATGAGCGGTTCTTC	CASSLGLNNERFF
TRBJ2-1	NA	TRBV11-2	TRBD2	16	TGTGTCAGCAGCCCACGACTAGCCAGCTCCTACAACAAGCAGTTCTTC	CVSSPRLASSYNKQFF
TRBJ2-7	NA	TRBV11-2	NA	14	TGTGCCAGCAGATTAGCCGTGAGGACCTACGAGCAGTGCTTC	CASRLAVRTYEQCF
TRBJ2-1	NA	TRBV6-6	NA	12	TGTGTCAGCAGCCCACAGCCCAATAAGCAGTTCTTC	CVSSPQPNKQFF
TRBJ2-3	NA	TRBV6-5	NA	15	TGTGTAAGCGCAAGTCACGGAGGAAGGGCGGATACGCAGTATTTT	CVSASHGGRADTQYF
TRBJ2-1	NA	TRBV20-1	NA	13	TGCAGTGCACCCCGTTACTCTCGGCATGAGCAGTTCTTC	CSAPRYSRHEQFF
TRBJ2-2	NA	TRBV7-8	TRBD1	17	TGTGTCAGCAGCTTAGGTACAGGGGGCATTGACACCGGGGAGCTGTTTTTT	CVSSLGTGGIDTGELFF
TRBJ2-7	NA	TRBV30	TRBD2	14	TGTGCCTGGAGCCTGACTAGCGTGTCCTACGAGCAGTACTTC	CAWSLTSVSYEQYF
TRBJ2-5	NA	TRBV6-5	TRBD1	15	TGTGCCAGCAGTTACCGGGACAGATCACAAGAGACCCAGTACTTC	CASSYRDRSQETQYF
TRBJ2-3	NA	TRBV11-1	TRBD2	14	TGTGCCAACAGTTCAAGGCAACGTGCGGGAGAGTCTCACTTT	CANSSRQRAGESHF
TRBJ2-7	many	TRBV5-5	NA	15	TGTGCCAGCAGCTTCGGTAGTTGGAGCTCCTACGAGCAGTACTTC	CASSFGSWSSYEQYF
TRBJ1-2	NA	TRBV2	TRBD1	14	TGTGCCAGCACCCCGACAGGGGTGGGCTATGGCTACACCTTC	CASTPTGVGYGYTF
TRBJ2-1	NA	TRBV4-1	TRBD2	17	TGCGCCAGCAGCCATACAGGACTAGCGGAAACTTACGATGAGCAGTTCTTC	CASSHTGLAETYDEQFF